Each of the 27 T cell receptor beta chains below was sequenced from the same sample in a study of T cell repertoires in ileal Crohn's disease. Only in-frame clones appear in the TCRdb table, and some are missing; sequencing was by immunoSEQ multiplex PCR. The table has 9,500 to 12,000 clones, around 87% seen once; the top ten hold roughly 9.5%. Noted time point: inflamed ileum from the surgical specimen. Material: ileal tissue. The receptors here all came from an adult with Crohn's disease.

V and J are TRBV11-3 and TRBJ1-5; the D is unclear. The germline gives CDR1 SGHNT, CDR2 YENEEA. V was cut by 4 bases and J by 5 bases, with 6 bases left in between. The CDR3 loop spans 12 amino acids. The CDR3 sequence: CASSSNDQPQHF. Written as DNA, the CDR3 is TGTGCCAGCAGCTCGAACGATCAGCCCCAGCATTTT.

The chain couples TRBV7-9 to TRBJ1-2, with D tentatively TRBD1 (5 bases). The CDR3 has 15 amino acids. V was trimmed by 5 bases and J by 1 base, leaving 14 bases between them. Germline values: CDR1 SEHNR, CDR2 FQNEAQ (reference sequence). The CDR3 loop reads CASSPQGQNNYGYTF. DNA of the CDR3: TGTGCCAGCAGCCCGCAGGGCCAGAATAACTATGGCTACACCTTC.

The chain has TRBV18 and TRBJ2-5, with a possible D match to TRBD2 (5 bases). Trimming removed 6 bases at V and 2 bases at J, with 13 bases between. From germline, CDR1 is KGHSH and CDR2 LQKENI. The length of the CDR3 is 14 residues. The CDR3 DNA follows: TGTGCCAGCTCGCCCAACAGCGGTCAAGAGACCCAGTACTTC. It encodes CASSPNSGQETQYF.

The chain combines TRBV30 with TRBJ1-1; TRBD1 is a possible D gene (5 bases). Germline V lookup: CDR1 GTSNPN, CDR2 SVGIG (reference sequence). The CDR3 sequence is 11 residues long. Trimming pared 2 bases from V and 11 bases from J, leaving 12 bases between. The CDR3, as DNA: TGTGCCTGGAGTACAACATCAGGGGCTTTCTTT. Protein: CAWSTTSGAFF.

The V and J genes are TRBV6-5 and TRBJ1-6, with no clear D. This CDR3 comprises 13 residues. The germline CDR1 and CDR2 sequences are MNHEY and SVGAGI. V lost 6 bases and J lost 8, with 11 bases in between. In DNA, the CDR3 is TGTGCCAGCAGCCCCTGGGCCTATTCACCCCTCCACTTT. Protein sequence: CASSPWAYSPLHF.

This rearrangement joins TRBV7-8 to TRBJ1-3; weak D call: TRBD1 (6 bases). Germline V gene lookup returns CDR1 SGHVS and CDR2 FQNEAQ. Trimming cost V 4 bases and J 4 bases, with 17 bases left between them. The CDR3 runs to 16 residues. This CDR3 is CASSSFSGGAGNTIYF. Written as DNA, the CDR3 is TGTGCCAGCAGCTCCTTCTCTGGGGGGGCCGGAAACACCATATATTTT.

The genes are TRBV19 and TRBJ2-7; 9 bases agree with TRBD2. J lost 6 bases, V lost 3 bases, and 3 bases had no gene match. The CDR3 covers 13 residues. CDR1 and CDR2 from the germline V gene are LNHDA and SQIVND (reference sequence). CDR3: CASSMVAGAEQYF. CDR3 coding DNA: TGTGCCAGTAGTATGGTAGCGGGAGCCGAGCAGTACTTC.

This chain uses TRBV5-1 with TRBJ1-4; no clear D. The length of the CDR3 is 15 residues. Germline CDR1 is SGHRS and CDR2 is YFSETQ. Between the trimmed V and J ends, which lost 1 base and 2 bases, there was a span of 9 bases. CDR3 bases: TGCGCCAGCAGCTTGTTGGGAGGGACTAATGAAAAACTGTTTTTT. Protein sequence: CASSLLGGTNEKLFF.

The genes are TRBV7-8 and TRBJ2-7; 7 bases agree with TRBD1. Germline V gives CDR1 SGHVS, CDR2 FQNEAQ. The CDR3 runs 15 residues. V gave up 5 bases and J gave up 0 bases; unmatched junction bases: 7. The CDR3 DNA reads as TGTGCCAGCAGCGAAGGACAGGCTAGCTCCTACGAGCAGTACGTC. Amino acid sequence: CASSEGQASSYEQYV.

The rearrangement uses TRBV7-3 and TRBJ1-1; D is unclear. V was cut by 5 bases and J by 0 bases, with 10 bases left in between. This CDR3 contains 14 residues. Germline CDR1 reads SGHTA; CDR2 reads FQGTGA. The CDR3 reads CASSLQPMNTEAFF. In nucleotides, the CDR3 is TGTGCCAGCAGCCTCCAACCCATGAACACTGAAGCTTTCTTT.

This clone was counted a single time. This chain connects TRBV28 to TRBJ2-3; D ambiguous. V dropped 8 bases and J dropped 11 bases, with 17 bases sitting between them. Germline V gives CDR1 MDHEN, CDR2 SYDVKM. The CDR3 totals 12 residues. CDR3 sequence reads: CASEGFTARQYF. CDR3 DNA sequence: TGTGCCAGCGAAGGATTCACAGCCAGGCAGTATTTT.

A remark on this clone: The junction and the germline gene differ at one end; a read error may be behind it. The V gene is TRBV7-7, the J gene TRBJ2-5; TRBD1 is a possible D gene (5 bases). Germline loops: CDR1 SSHAT, CDR2 FNYEAQ (reference sequence). The CDR3 covers 14 residues. CDR3 DNA: TGTGCTAGCAGCCCCCTTATAAGGGGAGAGACCCAGTACTTC. This sequence encodes CASSPLIRGETQYF.

This rearrangement joins TRBV5-1 to TRBJ2-2; D remains ambiguous. Germline CDR1 reads SGHRS; CDR2 reads YFSETQ. Trimming removed 4 bases at V and 4 bases at J, with 17 bases between. This CDR3 has 16 amino acids. CDR3 region: CASSLGVGKVTGELFF. DNA for the CDR3: TGCGCCAGCAGCCTTGGGGTGGGGAAGGTCACCGGGGAGCTGTTTTTT.

This sequence joins TRBV30 and TRBJ1-2; D might be TRBD1 (5 bases). Germline V gene sequence: CDR1 GTSNPN, CDR2 SVGIG (reference sequence). The CDR3 length is 15 residues. Between the trimmed V and J ends, which lost 2 bases and 5 bases, there was a span of 18 bases. This chain's CDR3 is CAWSLGGGRPYGYTF. The CDR3 DNA sequence: TGTGCCTGGAGTTTGGGGGGGGGTAGGCCTTATGGCTACACCTTC. Looking up the rest from reference TRBV30 and TRBJ1-2 gives the full variable domain: SQTIHQWPATLVQPVGSPLSLECTVEGTSNPNLYWYRQAAGRGLQLLFYSVGIGQISSEVPQNLSASRPQDRQFILSSKKLLLSDSGFYLCAWSLGGGRPYGYTFGSGTRLTVV.

The chain recombines TRBV5-1 with TRBJ2-1; possible D gene TRBD2, 6 bases. The CDR3 contains 14 residues. The germline V gene has CDR1 SGHRS and CDR2 YFSETQ. Trimming cost V 3 bases and J 5 bases, with 12 bases left between them. Here the CDR3 reads CASSYSSGNNEQFF. In DNA, the CDR3 is TGCGCCAGCAGCTACAGTAGCGGTAACAATGAGCAGTTCTTC.

The rearrangement uses TRBV27 and TRBJ2-6; maybe TRBD2 (5 bases). Trimming cost V 5 bases and J 3 bases, with 23 bases left between them. CDR1 and CDR2 (germline): MNHEY, SMNVEV (reference sequence). This CDR3 contains 19 residues. The CDR3 reads CASSLVFPGSYFGANVLTF. Here the CDR3 DNA reads TGTGCCAGCAGTCTTGTCTTTCCGGGGTCTTATTTTGGGGCCAACGTCCTGACTTTC. Combining the CDR3 with reference TRBV27 and TRBJ2-6 gives the whole variable domain EAQVTQNPRYLITVTGKKLTVTCSQNMNHEYMSWYRQDPGLGLRQIYYSMNVEVTDKGDVPEGYKVSRKEKRNFPLILESPSPNQTSLYFCASSLVFPGSYFGANVLTFGAGSRLTVL.

The chain couples TRBV25-1 to TRBJ2-1; maybe TRBD2 (6 bases). The CDR3 has 14 amino acids. V lost 4 bases, J lost 5 bases, and 12 bases lay in between. Germline V gene data show CDR1 as MGHDK and CDR2 as SYGVNS. The CDR3 bases are TGTGCCAGCAGTGGGCCCGGGGGAAACAATGAGCAGTTCTTC. Translation gives CASSGPGGNNEQFF.

This clone was found once. This chain uses TRBV5-1 with TRBJ2-3; D remains unclear. CDR3 length: 16 amino acids. Germline loops: CDR1 SGHRS, CDR2 YFSETQ. Trimming removed 0 bases at V and 0 bases at J, with 11 bases between. This CDR3 is CASSLEAPPSTDTQYF. As DNA, the CDR3 is TGCGCCAGCAGCTTGGAGGCACCTCCTAGCACAGATACGCAGTATTTT.

The chain is built from TRBV5-5 and TRBJ1-5; weak D call: TRBD1 (5 bases). Deletions cut 3 bases from V and 4 bases from J, with 17 bases between. Germline V CDR1 and CDR2: SGHKS, YYEKEE (reference sequence). This CDR3 has 16 amino acids. DNA for the CDR3: TGTGCCAGCAGCTCCCTTTCCCAGGGAATGAATCAGCCCCAGCATTTT. Encoded protein: CASSSLSQGMNQPQHF. Using reference TRBV5-5 and TRBJ1-5 for the parts outside the CDR3, the full variable domain is DAGVTQSPTHLIKTRGQQVTLRCSPISGHKSVSWYQQVLGQGPQFIFQYYEKEERGRGNFPDRFSARQFPNYSSELNVNALLLGDSALYLCASSSLSQGMNQPQHFGDGTRLSIL.

The V call is TRBV9, the J call TRBJ1-2; D is ambiguous. From germline, CDR1 is SGDLS and CDR2 YYNGEE. V was cut by 0 bases and J by 4 bases, with 10 bases left in between. The CDR3 has 14 amino acids. In DNA, the CDR3 is TGTGCCAGCAGCGTAGAGGCGGTGTTCTATGGCTACACCTTC. This codes for CASSVEAVFYGYTF.

The gene calls are TRBV5-1 and TRBJ2-7; 12 bases map to TRBD2. Looked up from germline, CDR1 is SGHRS and CDR2 is YFSETQ. This CDR3 comprises 14 residues. V shed 4 bases, J shed 6 bases, and the junction held 5 bases outside the gene matches. The CDR3 sequence is CASSLAGLAGEQYF. DNA for the CDR3: TGCGCCAGCAGCCTCGCGGGACTAGCGGGCGAGCAGTACTTC.

V is TRBV4-3 and J is TRBJ2-5; TRBD2 matches at 13 bases. The CDR3 runs 15 residues. The J segment lost 5 bases and the V segment lost 2 bases, leaving 2 bases of the junction unmatched. Germline CDR1 reads LGHNA; CDR2 reads YSLEER. CDR3 protein: CASSQTSGRGETQYF. The CDR3 DNA is TGCGCCAGCAGCCAAACTAGCGGGAGGGGGGAGACCCAGTACTTC.

This clone was counted a single time. The chain is built from TRBV30 and TRBJ2-5; 10 nucleotides align to TRBD1. Germline V gene data show CDR1 as GTSNPN and CDR2 as SVGIG (reference sequence). The CDR3 loop spans 14 amino acids. V lost 4 bases and J lost 5; bases outside the gene matches: 7. The CDR3 DNA follows: TGTGCCTGGATGGGGGACAGGGGAAGTGAGACCCAGTACTTC. Translation gives CAWMGDRGSETQYF. The complete variable domain, with remaining parts taken from reference TRBV30 and TRBJ2-5, reads SQTIHQWPATLVQPVGSPLSLECTVEGTSNPNLYWYRQAAGRGLQLLFYSVGIGQISSEVPQNLSASRPQDRQFILSSKKLLLSDSGFYLCAWMGDRGSETQYFGPGTRLLVL.

The chain joins TRBV5-5 to TRBJ1-2, with D possibly matching TRBD1 (5 bases). The germline V gene encodes CDR1 SGHKS and CDR2 YYEKEE (reference sequence). This CDR3 has 15 amino acids. Trimming left V 4 bases short and J 4 bases short, with 17 bases between. The CDR3 sequence is CASSLLGGAGYGYTF. The DNA for the CDR3 is TGTGCCAGCAGCCTCCTGGGAGGGGCAGGCTATGGCTACACCTTC.

The chain couples TRBV7-2 to TRBJ2-1; tentative D call: TRBD2 (6 bases). V was pared by 5 bases and J by 5 bases, with 13 bases between. Germline V gene sequence: CDR1 SGHTA, CDR2 FQGNSA. This CDR3 has 14 residues. CDR3: CASSPPPSDNEQFF. The CDR3 DNA reads TGTGCCAGCAGCCCTCCCCCTAGCGACAATGAGCAGTTCTTC.

V usage is TRBV6-5 and J usage is TRBJ1-2; the D is unclear. The germline gives CDR1 MNHEY, CDR2 SVGAGI. The CDR3 runs 14 residues. Trimming stripped 5 bases from V and 0 bases from J, with 10 bases between. The CDR3 spells CASSRAQANYGYTF. The CDR3 nucleotides are TGTGCCAGCAGTAGGGCTCAAGCTAACTATGGCTACACCTTC.

V is TRBV27 and J is TRBJ2-5, with 8 positions matching TRBD2. V gave up 1 base and J gave up 5 bases; unmatched junction bases: 9. CDR1 and CDR2 from the germline V gene are MNHEY and SMNVEV (reference sequence). The CDR3 consists of 16 residues. CDR3 residues: CASSLYIERESETQYF. The CDR3 nucleotides read TGTGCCAGCAGTTTATACATCGAGCGGGAGTCCGAGACCCAGTACTTC.